The 23 T cell receptor beta chains below were found in one sample sequenced in a study of cytomegalovirus exposure and HLA in healthy donors. Method: immunoSEQ multiplex PCR; TCRdb's copy keeps in-frame clones and lacks some. This repertoire shows some 250,000 clones, nearly 90% found once; its top ten account for under 0.45%. Input material: PBMCs. These receptors all stem from a woman aged 18-30 years in good health and CMV-seronegative.

The chain links TRBV11-2 to TRBJ2-5; D gene uncertain. V was shortened by 3 bases and J by 0 bases, with 5 bases between the two germline ends. Per germline, CDR1 SGHAT and CDR2 FQNNGV. The CDR3 is 13 amino acids. The CDR3: CASSFSYQETQYF. The CDR3 nucleotides read TGTGCCAGCAGCTTTAGCTACCAAGAGACCCAGTACTTC.

The chain links TRBV7-9 to TRBJ1-5; tentative D call: TRBD1 (5 bases). CDR1 and CDR2 (germline): SEHNR, FQNEAQ (reference sequence). V was shortened by 0 bases and J by 1 base, with 13 bases between the two germline ends. This CDR3 spans 17 amino acids. The CDR3 region is CASSLAQGEGSNQPQHF. The CDR3, as DNA: TGTGCCAGCAGCTTAGCGCAAGGGGAGGGGAGCAATCAGCCCCAGCATTTT.

The J gene is TRBJ2-7, the V gene TRBV11-2, with TRBD2 matching over 7 bases. Trimming at V came to 6 bases and at J to 2 bases, leaving 13 bases not matched to a gene. CDR3 length: 16 residues. The V gene's germline CDR1 is SGHAT and CDR2 FQNNGV. CDR3 region: CASRDYSGVRTYEQYF. The DNA for the CDR3 is TGTGCCAGCAGGGACTACAGCGGGGTGCGTACCTACGAGCAGTACTTC. The whole variable domain, filled in from reference TRBV11-2 and TRBJ2-7, reads EAGVAQSPRYKIIEKRQSVAFWCNPISGHATLYWYQQILGQGPKLLIQFQNNGVVDDSQLPKDRFSAERLKGVDSTLKIQPAKLEDSAVYLCASRDYSGVRTYEQYFGPGTRLTVT.

Written as DNA, the CDR3 is TGTGCCAGCAGTGAAGAGGGGGGCTACACCTTC. It is translated as CASSEEGGYTF. V gene TRBV2 combines with J gene TRBJ1-2, with D tentatively TRBD1 (5 bases). The CDR3 has 11 residues. Germline values: CDR1 SNHLY, CDR2 FYNNEI. V gave up 1 base and J gave up 8 bases, with 5 bases separating them.

For the CDR3, the DNA is TGCGCCAGCAGCCAAGATATTGCGTCCCTTCATATCAATGAGCAGTTCTTC. Protein: CASSQDIASLHINEQFF. This chain uses TRBV4-3 with TRBJ2-1; no definite D call. The germline V and J ends were trimmed by 0 bases and 6 bases, with 18 bases remaining between them. This CDR3 is 17 amino acids long. The V gene's germline CDR1 is LGHNA and CDR2 YSLEER.

The chain joins TRBV18 to TRBJ2-2, with D hard to call. The CDR3 runs 13 residues. The V end was cut by 0 bases, the J end by 6 bases, with 5 bases between. Per germline, CDR1 KGHSH and CDR2 LQKENI. CDR3 loop: CASSPPSPGELFF. As DNA, the CDR3 is TGTGCCAGCTCACCACCGTCTCCCGGGGAGCTGTTTTTT.

This clone occurred a few times. The chain uses TRBV25-1 and TRBJ2-7; a possible D gene is TRBD2 (6 bases). V gave up 5 bases and J gave up 7 bases, with 12 bases separating them. The CDR3 has 12 residues. CDR1 is MGHDK, CDR2 SYGVNS, per germline. Here the CDR3 DNA reads TGTGCCAGCAGTACGGGACTGAGGGAGCAGTACGTC. It translates to CASSTGLREQYV.

The chain uses TRBV28 and TRBJ1-5; 7 positions match TRBD1. The CDR3 has 15 residues. Trimming cost V 3 bases and J 6 bases; bases outside gene matches: 8. The germline V gene has CDR1 MDHEN and CDR2 SYDVKM. CDR3 loop: CASSLGQGVSQPQHF. The CDR3 nucleotides are TGTGCCAGCAGTTTGGGTCAGGGGGTAAGTCAGCCCCAGCATTTT.

The V call is TRBV4-2, the J call TRBJ2-1; D gene unclear. The V and J ends lost 0 bases and 10 bases respectively, with 16 bases between them. This CDR3 comprises 15 residues. From germline, CDR1 is LGHNA and CDR2 YNFKEQ. The DNA for the CDR3 is TGTGCCAGCAGCCAAGAAGCCCTAGGCCTGCTCGAGCAGTTCTTC. This encodes CASSQEALGLLEQFF.

This rearrangement joins TRBV7-2 to TRBJ2-7; 8 bases align to TRBD1. The CDR3 runs 14 residues. With 5 bases clipped from V and 4 bases from J, the junction kept 7 bases outside the gene matches. Germline-derived CDR1 and CDR2 are SGHTA and FQGNSA. DNA of the CDR3: TGTGCCAGCAGCCACGGACAGGGCTGGTACGAGCAGTACTTC. This encodes CASSHGQGWYEQYF.

V usage is TRBV30 and J usage is TRBJ2-3; weak D call: TRBD1 (5 bases). The ends were cut back, 0 bases at V and 2 bases at J, with 9 bases in the middle. Germline loops: CDR1 GTSNPN, CDR2 SVGIG (reference sequence). The CDR3 is 14 residues long. CDR3 sequence reads: CAWSVQDLTDTQYF. CDR3 coding DNA: TGTGCCTGGAGTGTACAGGACCTCACAGATACGCAGTATTTT.

The chain has TRBV7-2 and TRBJ2-7; 7 positions agree with TRBD1. The CDR3 contains 13 residues. Unmatched junction bases numbered 6, after V lost 4 bases and J lost 6 bases. The germline V gene encodes CDR1 SGHTA and CDR2 FQGNSA. The CDR3 loop is CASSYRGAGEQYF. CDR3 nucleotide sequence: TGTGCCAGCAGCTACAGGGGTGCGGGCGAGCAGTACTTC.

This chain connects TRBV19 to TRBJ2-2; tentative D call: TRBD2 (6 bases). Looked up from germline, CDR1 is LNHDA and CDR2 is SQIVND (reference sequence). The CDR3 has 15 residues. Trimming took off 8 bases at V and 7 bases at J, with 20 bases between the two ends. CDR3 amino acids: CASGGGFGGGGELFF. The CDR3 coding sequence is TGTGCCAGTGGTGGCGGGTTCGGGGGAGGCGGGGAGCTGTTTTTT.

V is TRBV10-3 and J is TRBJ1-2, with 7 bases aligning to TRBD1. Germline CDR1 and CDR2: ENHRY and SYGVKD. The CDR3 is 13 amino acids. After removal of 6 bases from V and 3 bases from J, the junction contained 4 bases not matched to a gene. The CDR3 region has the DNA TGTGCCATCAGGGTCGGACAGGACTATGGCTACACCTTC. Translated, it gives CAIRVGQDYGYTF.

The CDR3 DNA reads as TGTGCCTGGAAGACCCGCCCGGGCTCCTATAATTCACCCCTCCACTTT. This gives the protein CAWKTRPGSYNSPLHF. The V gene is TRBV30, the J gene TRBJ1-6; D is unresolved. The CDR3 loop spans 16 amino acids. The germline V gene encodes CDR1 GTSNPN and CDR2 SVGIG (reference sequence). V dropped 4 bases and J dropped 0 bases, with 13 bases sitting between them.

This clone has only one observation. The chain recombines TRBV4-3 with TRBJ2-1, with D perhaps matching TRBD2 (6 bases). Germline lookup yields CDR1 LGHNA and CDR2 YSLEER. The CDR3 runs to 15 residues. V lost 0 bases and J 8 bases, leaving 14 bases between the germline ends. CDR3: CASSQEFRGMDEQFF. DNA of the CDR3: TGCGCCAGCAGCCAAGAATTTCGGGGGATGGATGAGCAGTTCTTC.

The V gene is TRBV16, the J gene TRBJ2-1; D not resolved. The CDR3 has 16 residues. CDR1 and CDR2 (germline): KGHSY, FQNENV. V was cut by 0 bases and J by 0 bases, with 9 bases left in between. The CDR3 DNA is TGTGCCAGCAGCCAATCGATACAGCACTCCTACAATGAGCAGTTCTTC. Encoded protein: CASSQSIQHSYNEQFF. The variable domain in full, completed from reference TRBV16 and TRBJ2-1, reads GEEVAQTPKHLVRGEGQKAKLYCAPIKGHSYVFWYQQVLKNEFKFLISFQNENVFDETGMPKERFSAKCLPNSPCSLEIQATKLEDSAVYFCASSQSIQHSYNEQFFGPGTRLTVL.

This rearrangement joins TRBV2 to TRBJ2-5; D is unclear. The CDR3 has 11 residues. Germline CDR1 and CDR2: SNHLY and FYNNEI. V shed 7 bases and J shed 4 bases, with 7 bases lying between them. The CDR3 is CASNEIETQYF. The CDR3 DNA reads TGTGCCAGCAACGAGATAGAGACCCAGTACTTC.

The CDR3 coding sequence is TGCGCCAGCGCGGGACAGGGGGTTTCTAAGAACACTGAAGCTTTCTTT. It yields the protein CASAGQGVSKNTEAFF. The chain joins TRBV5-1 to TRBJ1-1, with 11 bases identical to TRBD1. J was trimmed by 1 base and V by 7 bases; bases with no gene match: 9. Germline CDR1 and CDR2: SGHRS and YFSETQ. This CDR3 has 16 amino acids.

The DNA for the CDR3 is TGCGCCAGCAGCTTAGCGGGACAGGGGACCGGGGAGCTGTTTTTT. Translating it yields CASSLAGQGTGELFF. The chain is built from TRBV5-1 and TRBJ2-2; 10 bases align to TRBD1. After removal of 2 bases from V and 5 bases from J, the junction contained 3 bases not matched to a gene. Germline lookup yields CDR1 SGHRS and CDR2 YFSETQ. This CDR3 region has 15 residues.

The rearrangement links TRBV28 to TRBJ2-5; D ambiguous. Germline V CDR1 and CDR2: MDHEN, SYDVKM. CDR3 length: 12 amino acids. Between the trimmed V and J ends, which lost 3 bases and 4 bases, there was a span of 6 bases. DNA of the CDR3: TGTGCCAGCAGTTTTAGAGGAGAGACCCAGTACTTC. As protein: CASSFRGETQYF.

This clone appeared a few times. The chain employs TRBV13 and TRBJ2-7, with a weak D call TRBD1 (6 bases). The V end lost 5 bases, the J end lost 3 bases, and 11 bases lay between the germline ends. The CDR3 totals 13 residues. Germline CDR1 is PRHDT and CDR2 is FYEKMQ (reference sequence). The CDR3, as DNA: TGTGCCAGCAGCGAAACAGGGTTCTACGAGCAGTACGTC. Encoded protein: CASSETGFYEQYV.

The gene calls are TRBV7-9 and TRBJ2-2; TRBD1 might be the D (6 bases). The CDR3 extends over 17 amino acids. Germline assignment: CDR1 SEHNR and CDR2 FQNEAQ (reference sequence). V was cut by 5 bases and J by 2 bases, with 18 bases left in between. The CDR3 nucleotides read TGTGCCAGCAGCGTGAGTACCGGGACATCAAACACCGGGGAGCTGTTTTTT. Translating it yields CASSVSTGTSNTGELFF. The full variable domain, rest sourced from reference TRBV7-9 and TRBJ2-2, is DTGVSQNPRHKITKRGQNVTFRCDPISEHNRLYWYRQTLGQGPEFLTYFQNEAQLEKSRLLSDRFSAERPKGSFSTLEIQRTEQGDSAMYLCASSVSTGTSNTGELFFGEGSRLTVL.